Presented here are 22 T cell receptor beta chains from one specimen sequenced in a study of blood T cells in healthy people across ages. Then a second PCR, running roughly 7 to 11 cycles, was carried out with a sample-barcoded 5' primer and a J-beta primer mix. Using its own MiXCR run on the 5' RACE reads, TCRdb lists one record per CDR3 protein. Altogether about 630,000 distinct CDR3 sequences are present, roughly 21% being singletons, with the ten largest covering 3% to 4%. The sequenced material came from blood. These receptors were obtained from a man in his 70s in good health.

This clonotype has just a few counts. This chain links TRBV12-3 or TRBV12-4 with TRBJ2-7; D may be TRBD1 or TRBD2 (5 bases each). This CDR3 is built from 13 residues. V dropped 0 bases and J dropped 3 bases, with 6 bases sitting between them. The CDR3 DNA sequence: TGTGCCAGCAGTTTAGCGGGACGCTACGAGCAGTACTTC. It specifies CASSLAGRYEQYF.

This clonotype was observed a handful of times. The rearrangement links TRBV3-1 to TRBJ2-3, with 9 bases matching TRBD2. Germline V gives CDR1 LGHDT, CDR2 YNNKEL (reference sequence). With 5 bases clipped from V and 8 bases from J, the junction kept 14 bases outside the gene matches. This CDR3 is built from 16 residues. CDR3 coding DNA: TGTGCCAGCAGCGAACTTCGACTAGCGGCAACCGGTACGCAGTATTTT. It translates to CASSELRLAATGTQYF.

This clonotype has a count of ten or more. The chain recombines TRBV7-8 with TRBJ2-3; 10 bases match TRBD2. Germline V gene sequence: CDR1 SGHVS, CDR2 FQNEAQ. The CDR3 is 16 residues long. The J segment lost 3 bases and the V segment lost 5 bases, leaving 8 bases of the junction unmatched. The CDR3 DNA sequence: TGTGCCAGCAGCCCAGCGGGAGGGCCAAGGACAGATACGCAGTATTTT. Protein: CASSPAGGPRTDTQYF. Full variable domain (rest looked up from reference TRBV7-8 and TRBJ2-3): GAGVSQSPRYKVAKRGQDVALRCDPISGHVSLFWYQQALGQGPEFLTYFQNEAQLDKSGLPSDRFFAERPEGSVSTLKIQRTQQEDSAVYLCASSPAGGPRTDTQYFGPGTRLTVL.

The chain combines TRBV4-1 with TRBJ2-3; 9 bases agree with TRBD2. Germline V gene data show CDR1 as MGHRA and CDR2 as YSYEKL. CDR3 length: 16 amino acids. Trimming at V came to 4 bases and at J to 0 bases, leaving 5 bases not matched to a gene. CDR3 nucleotides: TGCGCCAGCAGCCCCGGGAGCGGGAGGAGCACAGATACGCAGTATTTT. It specifies CASSPGSGRSTDTQYF.

The gene calls are TRBV11-2 and TRBJ2-5, with D perhaps TRBD1 or TRBD2 (5 bases each). The CDR3 has 15 residues. CDR1 is SGHAT and CDR2 is FQNNGV in the germline V gene. Trimming removed 2 bases from V and 3 bases from J, with 13 bases in between. This CDR3 reads CASSLTGRGEETQYF. CDR3 nucleotide sequence: TGTGCCAGCAGCTTAACAGGTAGAGGGGAAGAGACCCAGTACTTC.

This clonotype was detected only a few times. This sequence joins TRBV2 and TRBJ2-7; 10 bases line up with TRBD2. Trimming cost V 6 bases and J 7 bases; bases outside gene matches: 12. Looked up from germline, CDR1 is SNHLY and CDR2 is FYNNEI. This CDR3 has 15 residues. CDR3: CASRVAGGSAGEQYF. The CDR3 nucleotides are TGTGCCAGCAGGGTAGCGGGAGGATCGGCGGGGGAGCAGTACTTC.

This clonotype has more than one count but fewer than ten. The chain employs TRBV7-9 and TRBJ2-3; no firm D call. Looked up from germline, CDR1 is SEHNR and CDR2 is FQNEAQ (reference sequence). V lost 5 bases and J 1 base, leaving 10 bases between the germline ends. The CDR3 is 14 amino acids. The DNA of the CDR3 is TGTGCCAGCAGCCTAGACAAGGGCACAGATACGCAGTATTTT. Protein sequence: CASSLDKGTDTQYF.

Only a few counts were recorded for this clonotype. This CDR3 reads CASTWTGGLAGVYEQYF. The CDR3 DNA sequence: TGCGCCAGCACCTGGACAGGGGGCCTAGCGGGAGTCTACGAGCAGTACTTC. The chain employs TRBV5-1 and TRBJ2-5, with D possibly TRBD1 on 11 matching bases. The DNA matches TRBJ2-7 better at its end, which makes the J call doubtful. In germline, CDR1 is SGHRS, CDR2 YFSETQ. CDR3 length equals 17 residues.

V gene TRBV20-1 combines with J gene TRBJ2-7, with TRBD2 matching over 10 bases. Germline V gene lookup returns CDR1 DFQATT and CDR2 SNEGSKA (reference sequence). Trimming took 5 bases from V and 0 from J; bases not matched to a gene: 4. This CDR3 is 14 amino acids long. The CDR3 protein is CSADSGRFSYEQYF. The DNA of the CDR3 is TGCAGTGCTGATAGCGGGAGGTTCTCCTACGAGCAGTACTTC.

The genes are TRBV6-2 or TRBV6-3 and TRBJ2-5; 7 bases are a match to TRBD2. The CDR3 totals 12 residues. The V segment lost 5 bases and the J segment 13 bases; nucleotides outside the gene matches: 10. CDR1 is MNHEY, CDR2 SVGEGT, per germline. The CDR3 protein is CASSEPGGLTYF. In DNA, the CDR3 is TGTGCCAGCAGTGAGCCCGGGGGACTAACGTACTTC.

The CDR3 loop is CASSSGQLPLYGYTF. The CDR3, as DNA: TGTGCCAGCAGTTCCGGACAGCTTCCCCTTTATGGCTACACCTTC. The chain carries TRBV5-5 and TRBJ1-2; D might be TRBD1 (6 bases). Per germline, CDR1 SGHKS and CDR2 YYEKEE (reference sequence). This CDR3 is 15 amino acids long. V was cut by 5 bases and J by 5 bases, with 19 bases left in between.

The sample holds a few counts of this clonotype. The chain uses TRBV5-1 and TRBJ2-7, with 12 bases lining up with TRBD1. V gave up 2 bases and J gave up 7 bases; unmatched junction bases: 7. Germline CDR1 and CDR2: SGHRS and YFSETQ. The CDR3 is 15 amino acids. The CDR3 region has the DNA TGCGCCAGCAGCTTCCGCGGGACAGGGGGCGAGGAGCAGTACTTC. As protein: CASSFRGTGGEEQYF.

This clonotype was observed a few times. An end of the junction does not agree with germline; a read error may underlie this. The V call is TRBV18, the J call TRBJ2-3; TRBD1 matches 7 bases. The CDR3 covers 19 residues. The germline CDR1 and CDR2 sequences are KGHSH and LQKENI. This chain's CDR3 is CASSPTPQGLRRNTDAQYF. The CDR3 coding sequence is TGTGCCAGCTCACCGACTCCACAGGGGCTCCGCCGGAACACAGATGCGCAGTATTTT.

A few counts support this clonotype. V usage is TRBV4-3 and J usage is TRBJ2-7; unclear D gene. Germline CDR1 reads LGHNA; CDR2 reads YSLEER. The CDR3 contains 14 residues. V was cut by 1 base and J by 0 bases, with 7 bases left in between. The CDR3 coding sequence is TGCGCCAGCAGCCAAGTCAGAGACTCCTACGAGCAGTACTTC. Translation gives CASSQVRDSYEQYF.

This clonotype appeared a few times. The genes are TRBV9 and TRBJ2-4; perhaps TRBD1 as D (5 bases). Trimming removed 4 bases at V and 5 bases at J, with 10 bases between. Germline CDR1 SGDLS, CDR2 YYNGEE. The CDR3 consists of 13 residues. The CDR3 here is CASSPGHENIQYF. CDR3 sequence (DNA): TGTGCCAGCAGCCCTGGACACGAAAACATTCAGTACTTC.

The chain carries TRBV29-1 and TRBJ1-2; TRBD1 matches 10 bases. The CDR3 is 13 amino acids. CDR1 and CDR2 from the germline V gene are SQVTM and ANQGSEA. Trimming at V came to 4 bases and at J to 6 bases, leaving 5 bases not matched to a gene. CDR3 bases: TGCAGCGTTGGGGGACAGGGGATGGATGGCTACACCTTC. Its translation: CSVGGQGMDGYTF.

The chain joins TRBV9 to TRBJ2-5; D possibly corresponds to TRBD2 (6 bases). The CDR3 consists of 14 residues. The V end lost 0 bases, the J end lost 5 bases, and 11 bases lay between the germline ends. The germline CDR1 and CDR2 sequences are SGDLS and YYNGEE. The CDR3 loop is CASSVDGGTETQYF. In DNA, the CDR3 is TGTGCCAGCAGCGTAGATGGGGGGACCGAGACCCAGTACTTC.

V is TRBV28 and J is TRBJ1-1, with D unresolved. Deletions cut 5 bases from V and 2 bases from J, with 15 bases between. The CDR3 runs to 15 residues. CDR1 is MDHEN, CDR2 SYDVKM, per germline. The CDR3 here is CASSPPGYPNTEAFF. CDR3 sequence (DNA): TGTGCCAGCAGTCCTCCCGGGTACCCCAACACTGAAGCTTTCTTT.

The chain has TRBV21-1 and TRBJ2-7. TRBV21-1 is deemed a pseudogene. The CDR3 extends over 14 amino acids. CDR3 residues: CASSKAQAAHEQYF. CDR3 DNA: TGTGCCAGCAGCAAAGCACAGGCAGCCCACGAGCAGTACTTC.

In this sample, this clonotype turned up a few times. J is TRBJ2-1 and V is TRBV29-1; D is undetermined. CDR3 length equals 12 residues. CDR1 and CDR2 from the germline V gene are SQVTM and ANQGSEA. Trimming took off 3 bases at V and 8 bases at J, with 11 bases between the two ends. For the CDR3, the DNA is TGCAGCGTTGATTATATAGGAGATGAGCAGTTCTTC. It encodes CSVDYIGDEQFF.

This clonotype was detected ten times or more. The rearrangement joins TRBV4-1 to TRBJ1-4, with D uncertain. The CDR3 runs to 14 residues. V was cut by 3 bases and J by 0 bases, with 5 bases left in between. CDR1 MGHRA and CDR2 YSYEKL come from the germline V gene. CDR3: CASSQLTTNEKLFF. The CDR3 DNA is TGCGCCAGCAGCCAGCTAACAACTAATGAAAAACTGTTTTTT.

V and J are TRBV6-6 and TRBJ1-4; no definite D call. The CDR3 length is 13 residues. The V gene lost 5 bases and the J gene lost 4 bases, with 8 bases spanning the gap. From germline, CDR1 is MNHNY and CDR2 SVGAGI (reference sequence). The CDR3 DNA sequence: TGTGCCAGCAGTGTGGACCTTAATGAAAAACTGTTTTTT. It translates to CASSVDLNEKLFF.